This T cell receptor (beta chain) was sequenced for a study of identical twins. Each CDR3 protein is one row after TCRdb ran MiXCR on the 5' RACE reads. The data show about 240,000 distinct CDR3 sequences, approximately 7.3% seen once. Trimming pared 5 bases from V and 7 bases from J, leaving 15 bases between. Germline V gene sequence: CDR1 MNHEY, CDR2 SMNVEV (reference sequence). This CDR3 comprises 14 residues. Regarding this clonotype: Antigen unknown.

Study-wide results and limits: There was more out-of-frame TCR alpha sharing in monozygotic twins than models estimated. Out-of-frame beta sequences exhibited a weaker degree of excess twin sharing. A lower insertion count was a feature of abundant cord blood beta clonotypes, with no such feature in memory repertoires.

This sample was shared with a second study, whose subject was yellow fever vaccine responses in identical twins. That paper adds: It has been reported that, in twins, the vaccine T cell response seemed partly convergent and partly personalized.

This TCR derives from a woman between 18 and 30 years old in good health. This rearrangement joins TRBV27 to TRBJ2-1; possible D gene TRBD2, 5 bases. The sample taken for sequencing was CD8+ T cells sorted from blood. The CDR3 loop reads CASSPDASGNEQFF. As DNA, the CDR3 is TGTGCCAGCAGTCCGGACGCCTCGGGGAATGAGCAGTTCTTC.